This is a list of T cell receptor beta chains from one sample in a study of beta chain features in type 1 diabetes. Sequenced by immunoSEQ multiplex PCR; TCRdb stores in-frame clones only, minus some. The sample comprises around 690,000 clones, roughly 12% of which are singletons, and more than 0.095% rests with the top ten. The sample taken for sequencing was naive CD4+ T cells from blood. The receptor set was obtained from a man aged 25 to 40 with type 1 diabetes. Each CDR3 is given with its conserved first and last residue. D genes are given only for firm matches. Clone size appears in some rows only: once, few, many, or a class for an expanded clone.

D: .; J: TRBJ2-7; size: few; V: TRBV2; DNA: TGTGCCAGCAGTATATACAGGGAGCAGTACTTC; CDR3: CASSIYREQYF
D: .; J: TRBJ1-5; size: .; V: TRBV4-3; DNA: TGCGCCAGCAGCCAAGAGACCCACCAGCCCCAGCATTTT; CDR3: CASSQETHQPQHF
D: TRBD2; J: TRBJ2-5; size: .; V: TRBV2; DNA: TGTGCCAGCAGTAGGACTAGCGGGGGGGCTTTAGCACCGTACTTC; CDR3: CASSRTSGGALAPYF
D: .; J: TRBJ2-3; size: few; V: TRBV5-6; DNA: TGTGCCAGCAGCTTGGTGGCGGGGAGCACAGATACGCAGTATTTT; CDR3: CASSLVAGSTDTQYF
D: .; J: TRBJ1-1; size: few; V: TRBV6-5; DNA: TGTGCCAGCACTTGGGGGATCAACACTGAAGCTTTCTTT; CDR3: CASTWGINTEAFF
D: TRBD1; J: TRBJ2-7; size: few; V: TRBV5-4; DNA: TGTGCCAGCAGCTTGGCCCCCGGGACAGGGCCTATACCGCAGTACTTC; CDR3: CASSLAPGTGPIPQYF
D: .; J: TRBJ2-2; size: .; V: TRBV28; DNA: TGTGCCAGCAGTTTTTTCCATTCGGGGGAGCTGTTTTTT; CDR3: CASSFFHSGELFF
D: TRBD2; J: TRBJ2-3; size: .; V: TRBV29-1; DNA: TGCAGCGTTGTAGTACTAGCGGAAAACACAGATACGCAGTATTTT; CDR3: CSVVVLAENTDTQYF
D: .; J: TRBJ1-6; size: .; V: TRBV21-1; DNA: TGTGCCAGCAGCAAAGGATGTCGGTCTTCACCCCTCCACTTT; CDR3: CASSKGCRSSPLHF
D: TRBD1; J: TRBJ1-1; size: few; V: TRBV20-1; DNA: TGCAGTGCTCGACAGGGTGAGGTCTTT; CDR3: CSARQGEVF
D: .; J: TRBJ1-4; size: .; V: TRBV5-1; DNA: TGCGCCAGCAGCTTTGCGACAGGAACTAATGAAAAACTGTTTTTT; CDR3: CASSFATGTNEKLFF
D: TRBD1; J: TRBJ2-7; size: .; V: TRBV7-2; DNA: TGTGCCAGCAGCTCTGAAGGGGGCCGCCCCTACGAGCAGTACTTC; CDR3: CASSSEGGRPYEQYF
D: .; J: TRBJ2-2; size: .; V: TRBV2; DNA: TGTGCCAGCAGTGAAGGTGGAGCGAACACCGGGGAGCTGTTTTTT; CDR3: CASSEGGANTGELFF
D: .; J: TRBJ2-2; size: few; V: TRBV2; DNA: TGTGCCAGCAGTGAAGCCTTGACCGGGGAGCTGTTTTTT; CDR3: CASSEALTGELFF
D: .; J: TRBJ2-1; size: once; V: TRBV11-3; DNA: TGTGCCAGCAGCCAGGACATCCCACACAATGAGCAGTTCTTC; CDR3: CASSQDIPHNEQFF
D: .; J: TRBJ2-2; size: .; V: TRBV7-9; DNA: TGTGCCAGCACCCTAAAAGGAGACACCTCGAACACCGGGGAGCTGTTTTTT; CDR3: CASTLKGDTSNTGELFF
D: .; J: TRBJ2-6; size: .; V: TRBV7-8; DNA: TGTGCCAGCAGCTTAACAGGCGAGTCTGGGGCCAACGTCCTGACTTTC; CDR3: CASSLTGESGANVLTF
D: .; J: TRBJ1-2; size: few; V: TRBV6-5; DNA: TGTGCCAGCAGCCCCGGCGACATTAACTATGGCTACACCTTC; CDR3: CASSPGDINYGYTF
D: TRBD1; J: TRBJ1-5; size: .; V: TRBV19; DNA: TGTGCCAGTAGTAACTTACCCGGGACAGGGGGCAATCAGCCCCAGCATTTT; CDR3: CASSNLPGTGGNQPQHF
D: .; J: TRBJ1-2; size: .; V: TRBV28; DNA: TGTGCCAGCAGGTCCAACTATGGCTACACCTTC; CDR3: CASRSNYGYTF
D: .; J: TRBJ2-7; size: .; V: TRBV4-3; DNA: TGCGCCAGCAGCCAAGGGGCGGGTTCCTACGAGCAGTACTTC; CDR3: CASSQGAGSYEQYF
D: .; J: TRBJ1-4; size: .; V: TRBV18; DNA: TGTGCCAGCTCACCAGGGAGGGCTGGTGAAAAACTGTTTTTT; CDR3: CASSPGRAGEKLFF
D: TRBD1; J: TRBJ2-2; size: .; V: TRBV4-3; DNA: TGCGCCAGCAGCCAGACTCCGGGACAGACGAACACCGGGGAGCTGTTTTTT; CDR3: CASSQTPGQTNTGELFF
D: .; J: TRBJ2-7; size: few; V: TRBV14; DNA: TGTGCCAGCAGCCAGGCCTACGAGCAGTACTTC; CDR3: CASSQAYEQYF
D: .; J: TRBJ2-3; size: few; V: TRBV9; DNA: TGTGCCAGCAGCGTAAAACTAGTTGATGATACGCAGTATTTT; CDR3: CASSVKLVDDTQYF
D: TRBD2; J: TRBJ2-3; size: .; V: TRBV5-4; DNA: TGTGCCAGCAGACGGACTAGCGGGGGAACAGATACGCAGTATTTT; CDR3: CASRRTSGGTDTQYF
D: .; J: TRBJ2-1; size: .; V: TRBV7-6; DNA: TGTGCCAGCAGCTTAGGGGGAAGCACCTACAATGAGCAGTTCTTC; CDR3: CASSLGGSTYNEQFF
D: TRBD1; J: TRBJ1-4; size: .; V: TRBV7-9; DNA: TGTGCCAGCAGCACATACAGGGGGCTTAATGAAAAACTGTTTTTT; CDR3: CASSTYRGLNEKLFF
D: .; J: TRBJ1-4; size: few; V: TRBV6-5; DNA: TGTGCCAGCAGTTTCCAGGGTTATACTAATGAAAAACTGTTTTTT; CDR3: CASSFQGYTNEKLFF
D: TRBD1; J: TRBJ1-2; size: .; V: TRBV28; DNA: TGTGCCAGCAGTCCCGGGACAGGGTGGGCTGGCTACACCTTC; CDR3: CASSPGTGWAGYTF
D: .; J: TRBJ1-1; size: .; V: TRBV2; DNA: TGTGCCAGCAGTGGTCTCGGGAAGGACACTGAAGCTTTCTTT; CDR3: CASSGLGKDTEAFF
D: TRBD2; J: TRBJ2-7; size: .; V: TRBV2; DNA: TGTGCCAGCACCGGTCCTAGCGGGGGCAACTCCTACGAGCAGTACTTC; CDR3: CASTGPSGGNSYEQYF
D: TRBD1; J: TRBJ2-2; size: few; V: TRBV28; DNA: TGTGCCAGCAGTGGACAGGGGGCATTCGTGAACACCGGGGAGCTGTTTTTT; CDR3: CASSGQGAFVNTGELFF
D: .; J: TRBJ2-5; size: few; V: TRBV29-1; DNA: TGCAGCGTTGAAAAGTTGGCAGAGACCCAGTACTTC; CDR3: CSVEKLAETQYF
D: TRBD2; J: TRBJ2-5; size: .; V: TRBV29-1; DNA: TGCAGCGTTGTAACCGGACTAGTAGAGACCCAGTACTTC; CDR3: CSVVTGLVETQYF
D: TRBD2; J: TRBJ2-7; size: .; V: TRBV6-5; DNA: TGTGCCAGCAGTTTTTCGGCGGGAGGAGAGCAGTACTTC; CDR3: CASSFSAGGEQYF
D: .; J: TRBJ2-1; size: .; V: TRBV7-8; DNA: TGTGCCAGCAGCTCCGGACAGGGAGGGGATGAGCAGTTCTTC; CDR3: CASSSGQGGDEQFF
D: TRBD1; J: TRBJ1-1; size: few; V: TRBV5-4; DNA: TGTGCCAGCAGCCCAAGGACAGGAACTGAAGCTTTCTTT; CDR3: CASSPRTGTEAFF
D: .; J: TRBJ1-4; size: few; V: TRBV30; DNA: TGTGCCCTGGAGACTTTCCAGGGGAGGGGTGAAAAACTGTTTTTT; CDR3: CALETFQGRGEKLFF
D: TRBD1; J: TRBJ2-7; size: .; V: TRBV4-3; DNA: TGCGCCAGCAGCCTCCGGTGGGGACAGGGATCAGTTAGCTCCTACGAGCAGTACTTC; CDR3: CASSLRWGQGSVSSYEQYF
D: TRBD1; J: TRBJ2-1; size: few; V: TRBV5-4; DNA: TGTGCCAGCAGCTTGGGTGGACAGGCGACAAACAATGAGCAGTTCTTC; CDR3: CASSLGGQATNNEQFF
D: .; J: TRBJ1-2; size: .; V: TRBV14; DNA: TGTGCCAGCAGCCAAGGGGACCACTATGGCTACACCTTC; CDR3: CASSQGDHYGYTF
D: .; J: TRBJ1-2; size: few; V: TRBV13; DNA: TGTGCCAGCAGCCGAAATACCGGCTACACCTTC; CDR3: CASSRNTGYTF
D: .; J: TRBJ1-1; size: .; V: TRBV6-6; DNA: TGTGCCAGCAGTCCCAGGGGCTTTGAAGCTTTCTTT; CDR3: CASSPRGFEAFF
D: TRBD1; J: TRBJ1-4; size: few; V: TRBV9; DNA: TGTGCCAGCAACAGACAGGGGGCAGGGGAAAAACTGTTTTTT; CDR3: CASNRQGAGEKLFF
D: .; J: TRBJ2-3; size: .; V: TRBV7-2; DNA: TGTGCCAGCAGCTTAGGGCCAAATACGCAGTATTTT; CDR3: CASSLGPNTQYF
D: .; J: TRBJ2-1; size: .; V: TRBV9; DNA: TGTGCCAGCAGCGTAGGTTCTCTGAATGAGCAGTTCTTC; CDR3: CASSVGSLNEQFF
D: .; J: TRBJ1-6; size: .; V: TRBV9; DNA: TGTGCCAGCAGGAAAGGCGTAGGGGCTGAAAATTCACCCCTCCACTTT; CDR3: CASRKGVGAENSPLHF
D: .; J: TRBJ2-5; size: .; V: TRBV7-9; DNA: TGTGCCAGCAGTTATTCTATGGAGACCCAGTACTTC; CDR3: CASSYSMETQYF
D: .; J: TRBJ2-6; size: .; V: TRBV7-9; DNA: TGTGCCAGCAGCTACCGGGCCAACTCTGGGGCCAACGTCCTGACTTTC; CDR3: CASSYRANSGANVLTF
D: TRBD1; J: TRBJ2-7; size: few; V: TRBV19; DNA: TGTGCCAGTAGTGCTGGACAGGGCGTAGCTTATTTGGACGAGCAGTACTTC; CDR3: CASSAGQGVAYLDEQYF
D: .; J: TRBJ1-2; size: .; V: TRBV10-3; DNA: TGTGCCATCAGTGGCGGTAACTATGGCTACACCTTC; CDR3: CAISGGNYGYTF
D: .; J: TRBJ1-6; size: few; V: TRBV14; DNA: TGTGCCAGCAGCCAAGTTAGAACGGATTCACCCCTCCACTTT; CDR3: CASSQVRTDSPLHF
D: .; J: TRBJ2-4; size: few; V: TRBV4-1; DNA: TGCGCCAGCAGCCCGCGGACAGAGATAGCCAAAAACATTCAGTACTTC; CDR3: CASSPRTEIAKNIQYF
D: .; J: TRBJ2-2; size: .; V: TRBV12-5; DNA: TGTGCTAGTGGTTTGGTAGTAGGCGGGGTAGGATTCACCGGGGAGCTGTTTTTT; CDR3: CASGLVVGGVGFTGELFF